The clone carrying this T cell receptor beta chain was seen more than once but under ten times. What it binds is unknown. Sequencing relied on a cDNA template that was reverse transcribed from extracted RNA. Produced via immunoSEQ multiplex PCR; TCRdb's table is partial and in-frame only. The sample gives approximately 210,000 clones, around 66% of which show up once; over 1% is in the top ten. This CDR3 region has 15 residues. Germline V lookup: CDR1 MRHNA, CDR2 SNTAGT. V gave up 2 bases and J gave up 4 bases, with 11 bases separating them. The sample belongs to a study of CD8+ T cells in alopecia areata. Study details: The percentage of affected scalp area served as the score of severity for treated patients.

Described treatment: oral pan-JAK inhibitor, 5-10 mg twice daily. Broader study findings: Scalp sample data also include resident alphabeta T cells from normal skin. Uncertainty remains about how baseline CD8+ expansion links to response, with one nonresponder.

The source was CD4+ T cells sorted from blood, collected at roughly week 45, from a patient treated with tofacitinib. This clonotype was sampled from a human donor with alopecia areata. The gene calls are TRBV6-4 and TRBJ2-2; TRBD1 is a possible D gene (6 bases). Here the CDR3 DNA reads TGTGCCAGCAGTGACGGGACAAGATTCACCGGGGAGCTGTTTTTT. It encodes CASSDGTRFTGELFF.